This T cell receptor (beta chain) was observed in a study of technical replicates of blood from a few donors. Between the trimmed V and J ends, which lost 10 bases and 0 bases, there was a span of 19 bases. This CDR3 comprises 16 residues. The germline V gene encodes CDR1 LNHDA and CDR2 SQIVND (reference sequence). Profiled with immunoSEQ multiplex PCR; TCRdb holds only in-frame clones, not every one. The sample lists about 59,000 clones; around nine tenths were seen once. Sequenced: PBMCs. The receptor was isolated from a human donor in good health. Some clones in this sample may be carry-over from other donors' samples. The genes are TRBV19 and TRBJ1-5; no clear D gene. The CDR3 DNA is TGTGCCACCAGTACCGGAGGCAGATCTAGCAATCAGCCCCAGCATTTT. It is translated as CATSTGGRSSNQPQHF. Using reference TRBV19 and TRBJ1-5 for the parts outside the CDR3, the full variable domain is DGGITQSPKYLFRKEGQNVTLSCEQNLNHDAMYWYRQDPGQGLRLIYYSQIVNDFQKGDIAEGYSVSREKKESFPLTVTSAQKNPTAFYLCATSTGGRSSNQPQHFGDGTRLSIL.